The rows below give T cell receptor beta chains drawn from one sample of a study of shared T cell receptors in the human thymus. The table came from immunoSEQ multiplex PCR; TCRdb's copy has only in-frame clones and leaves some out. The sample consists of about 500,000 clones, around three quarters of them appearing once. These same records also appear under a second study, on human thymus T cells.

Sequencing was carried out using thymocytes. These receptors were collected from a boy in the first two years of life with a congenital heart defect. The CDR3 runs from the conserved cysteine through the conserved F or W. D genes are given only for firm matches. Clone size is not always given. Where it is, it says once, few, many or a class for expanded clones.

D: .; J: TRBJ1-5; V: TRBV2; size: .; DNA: TGTGCCAGCAGGCCAGGGGCCGCTAATCAGCCCCAGCATTTT; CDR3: CASRPGAANQPQHF
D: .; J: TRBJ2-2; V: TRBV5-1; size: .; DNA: TGCGCCAGCAGCGACTACAGGGATGGGTTAAACACCGGGGAGCTGTTTTTT; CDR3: CASSDYRDGLNTGELFF
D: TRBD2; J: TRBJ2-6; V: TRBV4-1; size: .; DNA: TGCGCCAGCAGCCCTGAGCCGGCTAGCGGGAACTCTGGGGCCAACGTCCTGTCTTTC; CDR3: CASSPEPASGNSGANVLSF
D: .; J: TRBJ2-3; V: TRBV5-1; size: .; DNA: TGCGCCAGCAGCTTGACTAGATCAGATACGCAGTATTTT; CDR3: CASSLTRSDTQYF
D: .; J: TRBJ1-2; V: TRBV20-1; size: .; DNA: TGCAGTGCTAGTGGCGGATATGGCTACACCTTC; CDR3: CSASGGYGYTF
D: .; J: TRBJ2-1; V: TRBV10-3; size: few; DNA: TGTGCCATCAGTGAACCACAGGCCTCCAATGAGCAGTTCTTC; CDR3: CAISEPQASNEQFF
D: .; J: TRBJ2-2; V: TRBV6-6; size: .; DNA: TGTGCCAGCAGTTATGGACTTAAAGCCGGGGAGCTGTTTTTT; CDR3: CASSYGLKAGELFF
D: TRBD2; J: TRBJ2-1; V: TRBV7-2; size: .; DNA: TGTGCCAGCAGCTTGATTAGCGGGGACTACAATGAGCAGTTCTTC; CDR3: CASSLISGDYNEQFF
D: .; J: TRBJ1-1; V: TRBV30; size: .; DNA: TGTGCCTGGAGTGTACAGAGACAGGTTATTGGGGGCACTGAAGCTTTCTTT; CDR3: CAWSVQRQVIGGTEAFF
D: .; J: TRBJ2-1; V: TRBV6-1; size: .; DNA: TGTGCCAGCAGACCAGGGCACAATGAGCAGTTCTTC; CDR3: CASRPGHNEQFF
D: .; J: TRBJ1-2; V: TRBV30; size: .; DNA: TGTGCCTGGAGACCCCCGGGGAACTATGGCTACACCTTC; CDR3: CAWRPPGNYGYTF
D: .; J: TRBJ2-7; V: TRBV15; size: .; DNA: TGTGCCACCAGCAGCCAAAGGGGCTACGAGCAGTACTTC; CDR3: CATSSQRGYEQYF
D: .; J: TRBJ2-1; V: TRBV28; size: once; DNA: TGTGCCAGCAGTTTAGTCGTCAGCGGGTACGGGTACAATGAGCAGTTCTTC; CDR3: CASSLVVSGYGYNEQFF
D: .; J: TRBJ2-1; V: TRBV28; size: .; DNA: TGTGCCAGCAGTCGGGACTGGGGGGAAGCCGGCTCCTACAATGAGCAGTTCTTC; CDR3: CASSRDWGEAGSYNEQFF
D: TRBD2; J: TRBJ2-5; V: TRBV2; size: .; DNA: TGTGCCAGCAGGGCGGGACTAGCGAGAGGAGGGGGCCAAGAGACCCAGTACTTC; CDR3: CASRAGLARGGGQETQYF
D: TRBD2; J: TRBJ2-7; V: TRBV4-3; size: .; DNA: TGCGCCAGCAGCCAAGATCGGGGACTAGCGGGTTCGGGTGAGCAGTACTTC; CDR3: CASSQDRGLAGSGEQYF
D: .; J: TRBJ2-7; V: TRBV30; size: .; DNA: TGTGCCTGGAGTGTAAATAGGGGTTCCTACGAGCAGTACTTC; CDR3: CAWSVNRGSYEQYF
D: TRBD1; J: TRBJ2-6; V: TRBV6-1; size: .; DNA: TGTGCCAGCAGTGTGGACAGGACCTCTGGGGCCAACGTCCTGACTTTC; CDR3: CASSVDRTSGANVLTF
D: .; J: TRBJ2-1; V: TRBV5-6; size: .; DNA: TGTGCCAGCAGCTTGTTCCCAGACTCCTACAATGAGCAGTTCTTC; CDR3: CASSLFPDSYNEQFF
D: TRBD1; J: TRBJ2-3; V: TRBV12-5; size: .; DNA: TGTGCTAGTGGTCCGTTTGACAGGGAGAGCACAGATACGCAGTATTTT; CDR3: CASGPFDRESTDTQYF
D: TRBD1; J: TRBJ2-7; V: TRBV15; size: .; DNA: TGTGCCACCAGCAGAGGAACTCGCCGGACAGGGCGGCACGAGCAGTACTTC; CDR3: CATSRGTRRTGRHEQYF
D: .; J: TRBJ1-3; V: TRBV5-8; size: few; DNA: TGTGCCAGCACCCCTCACACCATATATTTT; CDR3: CASTPHTIYF
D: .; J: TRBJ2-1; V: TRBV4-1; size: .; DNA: TGCGCCAGCAGCTGGGCGAAAGAACCCAATGAGCAGTTCTTC; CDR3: CASSWAKEPNEQFF
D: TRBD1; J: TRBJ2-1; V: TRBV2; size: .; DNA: TGTGCCAGCCCCGATCCCGGGACAGGGCGGAATGAGCAGTTCTTC; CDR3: CASPDPGTGRNEQFF
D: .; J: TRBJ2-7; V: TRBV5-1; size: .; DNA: TGCGCCAGCAGCGTCGGACAGTCCTACGAGCAGTACTTC; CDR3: CASSVGQSYEQYF
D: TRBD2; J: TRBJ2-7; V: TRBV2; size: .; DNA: TGTGCCAGCACTCCCGGACTAGCGGCCTACGAGCAGTACTTC; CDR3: CASTPGLAAYEQYF
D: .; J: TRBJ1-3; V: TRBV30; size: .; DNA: TGTGCCTGGAGTGTGCAGTCTGGAAACACCATATATTTT; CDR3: CAWSVQSGNTIYF
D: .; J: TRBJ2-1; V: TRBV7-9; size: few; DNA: TGTGCCAGCAGCTCGGGTGGAGAGCAGTTCTTC; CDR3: CASSSGGEQFF
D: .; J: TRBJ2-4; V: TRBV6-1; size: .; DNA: TGTGCCAGCAGTGAAACAGGGTCCAAAAACATTCAGTACTTC; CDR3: CASSETGSKNIQYF
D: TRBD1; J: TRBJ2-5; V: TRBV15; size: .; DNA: TGTGCCACCAGCGCTGGTGCCTCGACAGGGGATGGGACAGAGACCCAGTACTTC; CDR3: CATSAGASTGDGTETQYF
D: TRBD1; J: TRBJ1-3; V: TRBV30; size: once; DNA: TGTGCCTGGAGGGGCCGACAGGGCAGCTCTGGAAACACCATATATTTT; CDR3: CAWRGRQGSSGNTIYF
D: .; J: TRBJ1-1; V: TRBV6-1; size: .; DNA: TGTGCAAGTAGGTTGAGGGTTGAGGCTTTCTTT; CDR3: CASRLRVEAFF
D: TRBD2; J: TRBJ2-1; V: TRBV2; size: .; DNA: TGTGCCAGCAGTTACACCAAAACCCTAGCGGGGTCCTACAATGAGCAGTTCTTC; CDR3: CASSYTKTLAGSYNEQFF
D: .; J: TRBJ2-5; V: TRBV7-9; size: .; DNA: TGTGCCAGCAGAATGGGAGATACCCAGTACTTC; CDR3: CASRMGDTQYF
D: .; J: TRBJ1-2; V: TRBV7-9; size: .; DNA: TGTGCCAGCAGCTTAGTGGGCCAGAGTTATGGCTACACCTTC; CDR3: CASSLVGQSYGYTF
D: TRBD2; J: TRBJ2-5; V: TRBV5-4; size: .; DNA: TGTGCCAGCAGCTTGCGCAGCGGGAGGGCCCTCGGAGAGACCCAGTACTTC; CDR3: CASSLRSGRALGETQYF
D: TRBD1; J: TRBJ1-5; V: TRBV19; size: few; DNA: TGTGCCAGTAGTTCTGCGGGGGACAGGGATAATCAGCCCCAGCATTTT; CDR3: CASSSAGDRDNQPQHF
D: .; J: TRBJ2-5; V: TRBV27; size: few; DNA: TGTGCCAGCAGTTTAAGGAGCCAAGAGACCCAGTACTTC; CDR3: CASSLRSQETQYF
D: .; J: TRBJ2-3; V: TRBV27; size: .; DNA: TGTGCCAGCAGTTTACGTCCCAGCACAGATACGCAGTATTTT; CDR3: CASSLRPSTDTQYF
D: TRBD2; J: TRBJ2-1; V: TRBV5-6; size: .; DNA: TGTGCCAGCAGCCTGGGACTAGCGGGATACAATGAGCAGTTCTTC; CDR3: CASSLGLAGYNEQFF
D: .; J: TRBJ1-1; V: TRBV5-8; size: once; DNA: TGTGCCAGCAGCCCTACGAGGAACACTGAAGCTTTCTTT; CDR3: CASSPTRNTEAFF
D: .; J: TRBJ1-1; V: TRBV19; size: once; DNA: TGTGCCACCCTCGGGGACATCGCGAACACTGAAGCTTTCTTT; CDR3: CATLGDIANTEAFF
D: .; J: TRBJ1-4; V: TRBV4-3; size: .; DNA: TGCGCCAGCAGCCAAGATTTGGCCTCTACCATTGGGCTGACTAATGAAAAACTGTTTTTT; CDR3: CASSQDLASTIGLTNEKLFF
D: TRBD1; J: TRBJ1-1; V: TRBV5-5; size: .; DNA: TGTGCCAGCAGTATACCCGGGACAGGCATAGAAGCTTTCTTT; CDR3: CASSIPGTGIEAFF
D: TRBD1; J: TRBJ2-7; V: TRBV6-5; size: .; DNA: TGTGCCAGCAGTTACAGGGGGCGCCGCGAGCAGTACTTC; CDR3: CASSYRGRREQYF
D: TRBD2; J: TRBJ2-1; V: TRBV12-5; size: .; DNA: TGTGCTAGTGGTTTGGTAGAGTGGCGGACTAGCGGGACCCTGGGGGTGTACAATGAGCAGTTCTTC; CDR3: CASGLVEWRTSGTLGVYNEQFF
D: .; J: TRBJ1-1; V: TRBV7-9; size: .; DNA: TGTGCCAGCAGCTTAATGGGCAGGGATAGGGACACTGAAGCTTTCTTT; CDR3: CASSLMGRDRDTEAFF
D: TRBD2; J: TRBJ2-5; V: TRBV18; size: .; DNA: TGTGCCAGCTCACCACGGAGTGGGCGGGAGCGACGAGAGACCCAGTACTTC; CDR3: CASSPRSGRERRETQYF
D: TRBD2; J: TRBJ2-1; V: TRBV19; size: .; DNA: TGTGCCAGTAAGCGCGGGAGCTCCTACAATGAGCAGTTCTTC; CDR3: CASKRGSSYNEQFF
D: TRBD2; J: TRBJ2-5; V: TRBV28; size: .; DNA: TGTGCCAGCAGTCTCCCACACGGACTAGTATGGAACCAAGAGACCCAGTACTTC; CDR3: CASSLPHGLVWNQETQYF
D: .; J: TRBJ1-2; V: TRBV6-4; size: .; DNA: TGTGCCAGCAGTGACATAGGGGGCTATGGCTACACCTTC; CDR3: CASSDIGGYGYTF